The 28 T cell receptor beta chains below come from one sample, sequenced in a study of beta chain features in type 1 diabetes. These TCRs are of unknown antigen specificity. Expressed TCRB transcripts were sequenced after all isolated RNA was converted to cDNA. Profiling relied on immunoSEQ multiplex PCR, and the TCRdb table lists in-frame clones only, not all of them. The sample holds around 690,000 clones, 9.5% to 15% seen once. Notes on the study in general: Shorter TCRB CDR3s, moderately but significantly so, were found in Type 1 diabetes patients in all four CD4+ subsets.

Sequenced sample: naive CD4+ T cells from blood. The source of these receptors is a man younger than 40 with type 1 diabetes.

The rearrangement joins TRBV10-1 to TRBJ2-1, with D unresolved. Germline V CDR1 and CDR2: WNHNN, SYGVQD (reference sequence). The CDR3 loop spans 14 amino acids. The V gene lost 4 bases and the J gene lost 5 bases, with 12 bases spanning the gap. The CDR3 is CASSVPEKNNEQFF. The CDR3 nucleotides are TGCGCCAGCAGTGTGCCAGAGAAAAACAATGAGCAGTTCTTC.

The J gene is TRBJ2-7, the V gene TRBV30; no reliable D call. V was shortened by 3 bases and J by 5 bases, with 14 bases between the two germline ends. Germline-derived CDR1 and CDR2 are GTSNPN and SVGIG (reference sequence). The CDR3 consists of 13 residues. CDR3 DNA sequence: TGTGCCTGGAGAGTCGCTCGGTACGACGAGCAGTACTTC. It translates to CAWRVARYDEQYF.

The V gene is TRBV10-3, the J gene TRBJ2-2; 8 bases map to TRBD2. The germline V gene encodes CDR1 ENHRY and CDR2 SYGVKD. The V and J ends lost 10 bases and 8 bases, in that order; junction bases with no gene match: 15. The CDR3 is made up of 15 amino acids. This chain's CDR3 is CATYKVAGSSGELFF. In DNA, the CDR3 is TGTGCCACCTATAAGGTAGCGGGGTCCTCAGGGGAGCTGTTTTTT.

This clone was detected once. This chain connects TRBV11-2 to TRBJ1-2; 10 nucleotides line up with TRBD1. Germline V lookup: CDR1 SGHAT, CDR2 FQNNGV. The CDR3 sequence is 17 residues long. V lost 0 bases to trimming and J lost 6 bases; unmatched junction nucleotides: 10. CDR3 region: CASSLDLPGTGANGYTF. DNA of the CDR3: TGTGCCAGCAGCTTAGATTTACCCGGGACAGGGGCTAATGGCTACACCTTC.

This clone turned up a few times. This rearrangement joins TRBV6-5 to TRBJ2-5, with D perhaps matching TRBD2 (6 bases). Looked up from germline, CDR1 is MNHEY and CDR2 is SVGAGI. The CDR3 has 15 residues. Trimming took off 2 bases at V and 1 base at J, with 11 bases between the two ends. Here the CDR3 reads CASSYEPTSQETQYF. DNA of the CDR3: TGTGCCAGCAGTTACGAACCGACTAGCCAAGAGACCCAGTACTTC.

This clone was seen only a few times. The chain carries TRBV9 and TRBJ1-2; D remains ambiguous. The CDR3 contains 15 residues. Germline CDR1 and CDR2: SGDLS and YYNGEE. V dropped 1 base and J dropped 0 bases, with 10 bases sitting between them. The CDR3 here is CASSVHSNTNYGYTF. The CDR3 DNA follows: TGTGCCAGCAGCGTACACAGCAACACTAACTATGGCTACACCTTC.

The chain has TRBV29-1 and TRBJ2-5; D unclear. The CDR3 covers 12 residues. With 6 bases removed from V and 2 bases from J, the gap between germline ends came to 10 bases. In germline, CDR1 is SQVTM, CDR2 ANQGSEA. The CDR3 DNA reads TGCAGCGTGGGTCTGCCTCAAGAGACCCAGTACTTC. Its translation is CSVGLPQETQYF.

The rearrangement links TRBV9 to TRBJ2-5; 16 bases line up with TRBD2. The V and J ends lost 4 bases and 4 bases, in that order; junction bases with no gene match: 16. CDR3 length equals 20 residues. CDR1 and CDR2 from the germline V gene are SGDLS and YYNGEE. The CDR3 protein is CASSPGTSGGAGVSRETQYF. For the CDR3, the DNA is TGTGCCAGCAGCCCCGGGACTAGCGGGGGGGCTGGGGTGTCGAGAGAGACCCAGTACTTC.

This clone occurred a few times. This chain connects TRBV9 to TRBJ2-7; D is ambiguous. V gave up 4 bases and J gave up 5 bases, with 16 bases separating them. CDR1 is SGDLS, CDR2 YYNGEE, per germline. The CDR3 totals 14 residues. DNA of the CDR3: TGTGCCAGCAGCTTATCCGCGGATACCAACGAGCAGTACTTC. Residues: CASSLSADTNEQYF.

The J gene is TRBJ2-7, the V gene TRBV15; 8 bases are a match to TRBD1. CDR3 length: 15 amino acids. Germline values: CDR1 LNHNV, CDR2 YYDKDF (reference sequence). V lost 0 bases to trimming and J lost 1 base; unmatched junction nucleotides: 2. CDR3 nucleotides: TGTGCCACCAGCAGAGATTGGGACAGGTCCTACGAGCAGTACTTC. It specifies CATSRDWDRSYEQYF. Drawing the rest from reference TRBV15 and TRBJ2-7, the complete variable domain is DAMVIQNPRYQVTQFGKPVTLSCSQTLNHNVMYWYQQKSSQAPKLLFHYYDKDFNNEADTPDNFQSRRPNTSFCFLDIRSPGLGDTAMYLCATSRDWDRSYEQYFGPGTRLTVT.

V usage is TRBV14 and J usage is TRBJ2-5, with 9 nucleotides matching TRBD1. V lost 3 bases, J lost 1 base, and 6 bases stayed unmatched. This CDR3 is 16 amino acids long. CDR1 is SGHDN, CDR2 FVKESK, per germline. The CDR3 nucleotides are TGTGCCAGCAGCCACCGTTTGGGACAGGGCCAAGAGACCCAGTACTTC. It translates to CASSHRLGQGQETQYF.

The chain uses TRBV28 and TRBJ2-7; no clear D gene. Germline CDR1 MDHEN, CDR2 SYDVKM. V was shortened by 5 bases and J by 3 bases, with 11 bases between the two germline ends. The CDR3 consists of 13 residues. The CDR3 sequence: CASSPPDGYEQYF. In nucleotides, the CDR3 is TGTGCCAGCAGTCCCCCGGATGGCTACGAGCAGTACTTC.

This chain joins TRBV7-9 and TRBJ1-1; D is uncertain. The CDR3 totals 12 residues. The V gene's germline CDR1 is SEHNR and CDR2 FQNEAQ (reference sequence). V was clipped by 5 bases and J by 10 bases, with 14 bases between them. CDR3 sequence (DNA): TGTGCCAGCAGCCTGGACGGCGTAGGAGCTTTCTTT. This encodes CASSLDGVGAFF. The full variable domain, completed using reference TRBV7-9 and TRBJ1-1, is DTGVSQNPRHKITKRGQNVTFRCDPISEHNRLYWYRQTLGQGPEFLTYFQNEAQLEKSRLLSDRFSAERPKGSFSTLEIQRTEQGDSAMYLCASSLDGVGAFFGQGTRLTVV.

In its sample, this clone was seen a few times. The V and J genes are TRBV7-2 and TRBJ1-2, with D unresolved. The V end lost 0 bases, the J end lost 7 bases, and 6 bases lay between the germline ends. CDR3 length: 12 residues. In germline, CDR1 is SGHTA, CDR2 FQGNSA. CDR3 sequence: CASSLAFSGYTF. As DNA, the CDR3 is TGTGCCAGCAGCTTAGCTTTTTCTGGCTACACCTTC. The full variable domain, with the rest looked up from reference TRBV7-2 and TRBJ1-2, is GAGVSQSPSNKVTEKGKDVELRCDPISGHTALYWYRQSLGQGLEFLIYFQGNSAPDKSGLPSDRFSAERTGGSVSTLTIQRTQQEDSAVYLCASSLAFSGYTFGSGTRLTVV.

This clone was picked up a small number of times. The chain carries TRBV5-1 and TRBJ2-7; TRBD1 agrees at 9 bases. The CDR3 runs to 15 residues. CDR1 is SGHRS and CDR2 is YFSETQ in the germline V gene. The V gene end was trimmed by 4 bases and the J gene end by 2 bases; junction bases not matched to a gene: 7. CDR3 nucleotide sequence: TGCGCCAGCAGCCCCGGGACAGGGAATCCCTACGAGCAGTACTTC. It is translated as CASSPGTGNPYEQYF.

This clone was recorded a few times. This chain connects TRBV2 to TRBJ1-2, with D tentatively TRBD1 (5 bases). Trimming shortened V by 0 bases and J by 8 bases, and 10 bases separated the two germline ends. Per germline, CDR1 SNHLY and CDR2 FYNNEI. This CDR3 is built from 13 residues. CDR3 nucleotide sequence: TGTGCCAGCAGTGAAGCCAGGGCGCAAGGCTACACCTTC. Its translation: CASSEARAQGYTF. Full variable domain (missing parts from reference TRBV2 and TRBJ1-2): EPEVTQTPSHQVTQMGQEVILRCVPISNHLYFYWYRQILGQKVEFLVSFYNNEISEKSEIFDDQFSVERPDGSNFTLKIRSTKLEDSAMYFCASSEARAQGYTFGSGTRLTVV.

The chain combines TRBV6-5 with TRBJ2-3, with D unclear. Trimming left V 6 bases short and J 3 bases short, with 16 bases between. The germline CDR1 and CDR2 sequences are MNHEY and SVGAGI. The CDR3 is 15 residues long. The CDR3, as DNA: TGTGCCAGCAGCCGCGCGGATAGATGGACAGATACGCAGTATTTT. Its translation: CASSRADRWTDTQYF.

The V gene is TRBV18, the J gene TRBJ2-7; possibly TRBD2 for D (5 bases). Germline assignment: CDR1 KGHSH and CDR2 LQKENI. CDR3 length: 16 residues. Trimming cost V 1 base and J 1 base, with 14 bases left between them. The CDR3 spells CASSPLNMRASYEQYF. DNA for the CDR3: TGTGCCAGCTCACCACTGAATATGAGGGCGTCCTACGAGCAGTACTTC.

This chain connects TRBV6-1 to TRBJ2-7, with TRBD2 as a possible D gene (7 bases). The germline V and J ends were trimmed by 3 bases and 3 bases, with 12 bases remaining between them. CDR3 length equals 14 residues. Germline V lookup: CDR1 MNHNS, CDR2 SASEGT. The CDR3 protein is CASSEGGRNYEQYF. The CDR3 region has the DNA TGTGCCAGCAGTGAGGGGGGGCGGAACTACGAGCAGTACTTC.

This clone has more than one count but fewer than ten. This CDR3 is also generated by other DNA sequences in the sample. The V call is TRBV9, the J call TRBJ2-5; D is ambiguous. The CDR3 runs 14 residues. CDR1 is SGDLS and CDR2 is YYNGEE in the germline V gene. Trimming pared 0 bases from V and 1 base from J, leaving 7 bases between. CDR3 nucleotide sequence: TGTGCCAGCAGCGTAGGGGGTTCCCAAGAGACCCAGTACTTC. This gives the protein CASSVGGSQETQYF.

In its sample, this clone was seen a few times. The J gene is TRBJ2-1, the V gene TRBV4-2, with D perhaps TRBD2 (5 bases). The CDR3 loop spans 15 amino acids. Germline assignment: CDR1 LGHNA and CDR2 YNFKEQ. V was clipped by 3 bases and J by 1 base, with 10 bases between them. The CDR3 spells CASSQEASSYNEQFF. For the CDR3, the DNA is TGTGCCAGCAGCCAGGAGGCGTCATCCTACAATGAGCAGTTCTTC.

This clone was picked up a small number of times. The chain uses TRBV9 and TRBJ2-2; 8 bases fit TRBD2. Germline CDR1 SGDLS, CDR2 YYNGEE. V was clipped by 3 bases and J by 1 base; unmatched bases: 5. The CDR3 runs to 16 residues. In nucleotides, the CDR3 is TGTGCCAGCAGCGGCCGCAGCGGGGGGAACACCGGGGAGCTGTTTTTT. Translated: CASSGRSGGNTGELFF.

This clone has more than one count but fewer than ten. The V gene is TRBV27, the J gene TRBJ1-3; 7 bases are shared with TRBD1. With 5 bases clipped from V and 5 bases from J, the junction kept 6 bases outside the gene matches. CDR3 length: 14 amino acids. Germline V lookup: CDR1 MNHEY, CDR2 SMNVEV (reference sequence). The chain's CDR3 is CASSPGQVRNTIYF. CDR3 sequence (DNA): TGTGCCAGCAGTCCCGGACAGGTGCGAAACACCATATATTTT.

This clone was observed a few times. The chain links TRBV4-1 to TRBJ2-1; D tentatively reads TRBD1 or TRBD2 (5 bases each). Trimming left V 2 bases short and J 10 bases short, with 12 bases between. CDR1 and CDR2 from the germline V gene are MGHRA and YSYEKL. The CDR3 runs to 13 residues. The CDR3 DNA sequence: TGCGCCAGCAGCCAACCTGGGACGGACGAGCAGTTCTTC. Translated: CASSQPGTDEQFF.

V is TRBV14 and J is TRBJ2-7, with TRBD2 identical over 10 bases. CDR1 is SGHDN and CDR2 is FVKESK in the germline V gene. There are 15 residues in the CDR3. Unmatched junction bases numbered 5, after V lost 4 bases and J lost 2 bases. The DNA for the CDR3 is TGTGCCAGCAGCCCAACTAGCGGGGTTACCTACGAGCAGTACTTC. As protein: CASSPTSGVTYEQYF.

This rearrangement joins TRBV11-2 to TRBJ1-6; a weak D match, TRBD1 (6 bases). Germline CDR1 SGHAT, CDR2 FQNNGV. Deletions cut 4 bases from V and 8 bases from J, with 9 bases between. The CDR3 extends over 13 amino acids. The CDR3 bases are TGTGCCAGCAGCTGGTCAGGGGATTCACCCCTCCACTTT. This encodes CASSWSGDSPLHF.

The rearrangement joins TRBV5-1 to TRBJ2-7; 7 positions agree with TRBD1. This CDR3 contains 14 residues. V gave up 7 bases and J gave up 0 bases; unmatched junction bases: 7. Germline CDR1 and CDR2: SGHRS and YFSETQ. This CDR3 reads CASGPGQSSYEQYF. The CDR3 DNA sequence: TGCGCCAGCGGCCCGGGACAGAGCTCCTACGAGCAGTACTTC.

Only a few counts were recorded for this clone. The chain couples TRBV25-1 to TRBJ1-2; possible D gene TRBD1, 5 bases. V lost 5 bases to trimming and J lost 3 bases, with 13 bases between them. The CDR3 covers 14 residues. Germline-derived CDR1 and CDR2 are MGHDK and SYGVNS. The CDR3 nucleotides are TGTGCCAGCAGTACTACCGGGACGGACTATGGCTACACCTTC. It yields the protein CASSTTGTDYGYTF.